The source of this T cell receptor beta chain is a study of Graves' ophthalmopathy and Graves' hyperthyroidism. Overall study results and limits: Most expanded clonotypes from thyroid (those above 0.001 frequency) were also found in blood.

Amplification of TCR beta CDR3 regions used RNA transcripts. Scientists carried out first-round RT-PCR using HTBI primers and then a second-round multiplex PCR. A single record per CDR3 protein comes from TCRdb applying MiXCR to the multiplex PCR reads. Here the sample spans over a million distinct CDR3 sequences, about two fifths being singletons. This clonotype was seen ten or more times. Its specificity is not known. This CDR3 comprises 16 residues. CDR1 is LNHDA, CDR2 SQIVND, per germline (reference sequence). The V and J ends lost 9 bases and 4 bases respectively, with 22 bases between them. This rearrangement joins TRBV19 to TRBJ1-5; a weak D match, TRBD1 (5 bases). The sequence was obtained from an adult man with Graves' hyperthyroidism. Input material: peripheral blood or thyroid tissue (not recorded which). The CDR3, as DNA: TGTGCCAGCGCCTCCCAACGAGGCAGGGCAAATCAGCCCCAGCATTTT. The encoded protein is CASASQRGRANQPQHF.